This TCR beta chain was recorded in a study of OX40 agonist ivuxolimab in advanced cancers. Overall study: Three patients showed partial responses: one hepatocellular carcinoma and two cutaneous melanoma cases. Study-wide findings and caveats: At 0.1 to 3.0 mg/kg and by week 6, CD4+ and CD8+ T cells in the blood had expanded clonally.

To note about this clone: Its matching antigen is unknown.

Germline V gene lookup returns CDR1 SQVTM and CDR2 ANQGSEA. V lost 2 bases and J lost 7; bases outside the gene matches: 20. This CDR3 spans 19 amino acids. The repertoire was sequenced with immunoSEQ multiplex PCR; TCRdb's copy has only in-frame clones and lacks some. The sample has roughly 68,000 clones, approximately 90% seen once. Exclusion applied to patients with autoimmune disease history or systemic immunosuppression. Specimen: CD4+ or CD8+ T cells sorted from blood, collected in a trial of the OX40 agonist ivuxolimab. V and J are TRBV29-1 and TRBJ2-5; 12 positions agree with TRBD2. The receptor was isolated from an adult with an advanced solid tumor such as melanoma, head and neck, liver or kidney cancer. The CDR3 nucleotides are TGCAGCGTTGAACCGCTTGCTAGCGGGGGGGCCGGGGGTTTTGGGACCCAGTACTTC. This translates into CSVEPLASGGAGGFGTQYF.